The 30 T cell receptor beta chains presented below share a single source sample, sequenced in a study of blood T cell repertoires in COVID-19. Generated by immunoSEQ multiplex PCR, the TCRdb table keeps only in-frame clones and is missing some. The data show about 210,000 clones, approximately 90% seen once. Sequenced material: peripheral blood. These receptor sequences come from a woman between 40 and 50 years old with acute or convalescent COVID-19.

This clone showed up just once. This chain joins TRBV6-2 or TRBV6-3 and TRBJ2-3; 12 bases are a match to TRBD2. Germline V lookup: CDR1 MNHEY, CDR2 SVGEGT. J lost 6 bases, V lost 5 bases, and 6 bases had no gene match. The CDR3 is 15 amino acids. CDR3 DNA sequence: TGTGCCAGCAGTAAGATAGGACTAGCGGGGGATACGCAGTATTTT. Translation: CASSKIGLAGDTQYF.

The chain recombines TRBV18 with TRBJ1-2; D call uncertain. CDR3 length: 13 amino acids. Between the trimmed V and J ends, which lost 3 bases and 8 bases, there was a span of 13 bases. Germline values: CDR1 KGHSH, CDR2 LQKENI. CDR3 sequence reads: CASSPGEGVGYTF. Written as DNA, the CDR3 is TGTGCCAGCTCACCTGGCGAGGGTGTCGGCTACACCTTC.

The rearrangement joins TRBV27 to TRBJ1-2, with 10 nucleotides matching TRBD1. V lost 6 bases and J lost 0; bases outside the gene matches: 4. Looked up from germline, CDR1 is MNHEY and CDR2 is SMNVEV (reference sequence). The CDR3 consists of 15 residues. CDR3 amino acids: CASRATGGANYGYTF. The CDR3 DNA reads TGTGCCAGCAGGGCGACAGGGGGCGCTAACTATGGCTACACCTTC.

This clone has only one observation. V is TRBV5-1 and J is TRBJ1-4, with TRBD1 matching 9 bases. The length of the CDR3 is 12 residues. Losses at the gene ends were 6 bases for V and 10 bases for J; bases not matched to a gene: 4. Germline V gene data show CDR1 as SGHRS and CDR2 as YFSETQ. The CDR3 region has the DNA TGCGCCAGCAAGGACAGGGGCCTAAAACTGTTTTTT. It is translated as CASKDRGLKLFF.

The chain joins TRBV4-2 to TRBJ1-2; D unclear. The length of the CDR3 is 15 residues. Per the germline V gene, CDR1 is LGHNA and CDR2 is YNFKEQ. Deletions cut 0 bases from V and 6 bases from J, with 14 bases between. DNA for the CDR3: TGTGCCAGCAGCCAAGATCCAGGTGTGGATGATGGCTACACCTTC. Protein sequence: CASSQDPGVDDGYTF.

Worth noting for this clone: One end of the junction fails to match germline, which may point to a read error. This sequence joins TRBV5-6 and TRBJ2-1; 7 bases agree with TRBD1. The CDR3 sequence is 14 residues long. Germline V lookup: CDR1 SGHDT, CDR2 YYEEEE. CDR3 loop: CASSLGTGYNEQLF. The CDR3 DNA sequence: TGTGCCAGCAGCTTGGGGACAGGATACAATGAGCAGCTCTTC.

The chain has TRBV19 and TRBJ2-2, with 8 bases aligning to TRBD2. There are 14 residues in the CDR3. Germline lookup yields CDR1 LNHDA and CDR2 SQIVND (reference sequence). Trimming took 3 bases from V and 6 from J; bases not matched to a gene: 3. The CDR3 region has the DNA TGTGCCAGTAGTATCACGGGGGGGGCCGGGGAGCTGTTTTTT. It translates to CASSITGGAGELFF. Full variable domain (remainder filled in from reference TRBV19 and TRBJ2-2): DGGITQSPKYLFRKEGQNVTLSCEQNLNHDAMYWYRQDPGQGLRLIYYSQIVNDFQKGDIAEGYSVSREKKESFPLTVTSAQKNPTAFYLCASSITGGAGELFFGEGSRLTVL.

The J gene is TRBJ1-1, the V gene TRBV19; 9 bases fit TRBD1. The CDR3 has 17 amino acids. Germline V lookup: CDR1 LNHDA, CDR2 SQIVND (reference sequence). The trim removed 2 bases at V and 1 base at J, leaving 8 bases unmatched. CDR3 DNA sequence: TGTGCCAGTAGTATATTGGACAGGGGTCCCGGGAACACTGAAGCTTTCTTT. Translation gives CASSILDRGPGNTEAFF.

The CDR3 bases are TGTGCCATCAGCGGAACAGGGGTTTCGTCCAACGAGCAGTACGTC. It codes for CAISGTGVSSNEQYV. The chain employs TRBV10-3 and TRBJ2-7; 7 bases fit TRBD1. Trimming removed 6 bases from V and 5 bases from J; junction bases left unmatched: 13. Germline CDR1 ENHRY, CDR2 SYGVKD. There are 15 residues in the CDR3.

This chain links TRBV11-2 with TRBJ1-2; D is possibly TRBD1 (5 bases). V lost 1 base and J lost 6, with 18 bases in between. The CDR3 totals 16 residues. CDR1 SGHAT and CDR2 FQNNGV come from the germline V gene. The CDR3 bases are TGTGCCAGCAGCTTAGGGCGGACACATCCAGAAGATGGCTACACCTTC. Amino acids: CASSLGRTHPEDGYTF.

The rearrangement uses TRBV28 and TRBJ2-5, with TRBD2 identical over 7 bases. The germline gives CDR1 MDHEN, CDR2 SYDVKM. The CDR3 length is 13 residues. With V trimmed by 2 bases and J by 5 bases, 2 bases remained unmatched. The CDR3 spells CASSLPAGETQYF. The DNA for the CDR3 is TGTGCCAGCAGTTTACCAGCGGGGGAGACCCAGTACTTC. Supplemented by reference TRBV28 and TRBJ2-5, the full variable domain reads DVKVTQSSRYLVKRTGEKVFLECVQDMDHENMFWYRQDPGLGLRLIYFSYDVKMKEKGDIPEGYSVSREKKERFSLILESASTNQTSMYLCASSLPAGETQYFGPGTRLLVL.

CDR3 sequence: CASSSLAGDYEQYV. CDR3 nucleotides: TGTGCCAGCAGCTCTCTAGCGGGGGACTACGAGCAGTACGTC. The chain has TRBV7-2 and TRBJ2-7; the match to TRBD2 covers 10 bases. This CDR3 has 14 amino acids. Trimming at V came to 4 bases and at J to 3 bases, leaving 3 bases not matched to a gene. Per germline, CDR1 SGHTA and CDR2 FQGNSA.

The V gene is TRBV10-1, the J gene TRBJ1-1; D possibly corresponds to TRBD1 (5 bases). Germline V lookup: CDR1 WNHNN, CDR2 SYGVQD (reference sequence). V lost 5 bases, J lost 0 bases, and 7 bases lay in between. There are 13 residues in the CDR3. CDR3 nucleotides: TGCGCCAGCAGTTGGGACTTGAACACTGAAGCTTTCTTT. Encoded protein: CASSWDLNTEAFF.

The rearrangement joins TRBV9 to TRBJ2-2; 9 bases match TRBD2. V lost 4 bases to trimming and J lost 7 bases; unmatched junction nucleotides: 8. Germline V gives CDR1 SGDLS, CDR2 YYNGEE. The CDR3 has 15 residues. CDR3 residues: CASSQPGLASGELFF. The CDR3 DNA is TGTGCCAGCAGCCAACCGGGACTAGCAAGCGGGGAGCTGTTTTTT. Complete variable domain (other parts from reference TRBV9 and TRBJ2-2): DSGVTQTPKHLITATGQRVTLRCSPRSGDLSVYWYQQSLDQGLQFLIQYYNGEERAKGNILERFSAQQFPDLHSELNLSSLELGDSALYFCASSQPGLASGELFFGEGSRLTVL.

This clone appeared a single time. This chain uses TRBV5-1 with TRBJ1-4; no clear D gene. Germline V gives CDR1 SGHRS, CDR2 YFSETQ. The CDR3 is 14 residues long. V was clipped by 7 bases and J by 2 bases, with 12 bases between them. CDR3 residues: CASGSGDTNEKLFF. CDR3 nucleotide sequence: TGCGCCAGCGGTTCAGGTGATACTAATGAAAAACTGTTTTTT.

The CDR3 sequence is CASSLLDSYGYTF. CDR3 nucleotide sequence: TGCGCCAGCAGCTTACTTGACTCCTATGGCTACACCTTC. The genes are TRBV5-1 and TRBJ1-2; the D is unclear. The germline V gene encodes CDR1 SGHRS and CDR2 YFSETQ. The germline V and J ends were trimmed by 2 bases and 4 bases, with 9 bases remaining between them. CDR3 size: 13 residues.

About this clone: The junction departs from the called germline gene at one end, perhaps through a read error. V and J are TRBV6-6 and TRBJ2-3; 12 bases are shared with TRBD1. The CDR3 contains 16 residues. Germline loops: CDR1 MNHNY, CDR2 SVGAGI (reference sequence). The CDR3 loop reads CASSYSGTGGWDTQYF. The CDR3 coding sequence is TGTGCCAGCAGCTACTCCGGGACAGGGGGCTGGGATACGCAGTATTTT.

V usage is TRBV28 and J usage is TRBJ1-3, with a weak D call TRBD1 (6 bases). CDR1 MDHEN and CDR2 SYDVKM come from the germline V gene. V gave up 5 bases and J gave up 0 bases, with 14 bases separating them. This CDR3 region has 16 residues. CDR3 bases: TGTGCCAGCAGTCAAACGCAGGGGCCCTCTGGAAACACCATATATTTT. Protein: CASSQTQGPSGNTIYF.

This clone appeared a single time. The chain uses TRBV5-1 and TRBJ1-4; 9 bases align to TRBD1. The trim removed 5 bases at V and 6 bases at J, leaving 5 bases unmatched. The CDR3 sequence is 14 residues long. Germline V lookup: CDR1 SGHRS, CDR2 YFSETQ. In DNA, the CDR3 is TGCGCCAGCAGTTCCGGGACAGGGCATGAAAAACTGTTTTTT. It codes for CASSSGTGHEKLFF.

The chain links TRBV19 to TRBJ1-2; D possibly corresponds to TRBD1 (6 bases). V lost 7 bases to trimming and J lost 4 bases, with 7 bases between them. CDR1 LNHDA and CDR2 SQIVND come from the germline V gene (reference sequence). CDR3 size: 11 residues. The CDR3 here is CASTDSYGYTF. CDR3 nucleotides: TGTGCCAGTACGGACAGCTATGGCTACACCTTC.

The chain combines TRBV28 with TRBJ1-2; 7 bases line up with TRBD1. CDR1 and CDR2 (germline): MDHEN, SYDVKM. The V segment lost 1 base and the J segment 2 bases; nucleotides outside the gene matches: 7. The CDR3 length is 16 residues. The CDR3 DNA reads TGTGCCAGCAGTTTATACGACCAGACAGGGAACTATGGCTACACCTTC. It encodes CASSLYDQTGNYGYTF.

The chain carries TRBV7-9 and TRBJ2-1; 7 bases map to TRBD1. CDR1 SEHNR and CDR2 FQNEAQ come from the germline V gene (reference sequence). Trimming cost V 5 bases and J 0 bases; bases outside gene matches: 13. CDR3 size: 18 residues. As DNA, the CDR3 is TGTGCCAGCAGCGGAAGGGACAGCGCACTGAGCTCCTACAATGAGCAGTTCTTC. The encoded protein is CASSGRDSALSSYNEQFF.

V is TRBV24-1 and J is TRBJ1-1, with a weak D call TRBD1 (5 bases). The germline gives CDR1 KGHDR, CDR2 SFDVKD. The CDR3 sequence is 15 residues long. Trimming shortened V by 2 bases and J by 3 bases, and 12 bases separated the two germline ends. In DNA form, the CDR3 reads TGTGCCACCAGTGATTCGCAGGGTGGTGACACTGAAGCTTTCTTT. Translating gives CATSDSQGGDTEAFF.

This clone was seen only once. The chain has TRBV5-1 and TRBJ1-1; 7 bases map to TRBD1. Trimming cost V 6 bases and J 1 base; bases outside gene matches: 6. The CDR3 is made up of 14 amino acids. Germline V CDR1 and CDR2: SGHRS, YFSETQ. Here the CDR3 DNA reads TGCGCCAGCACAACCCGACAGGGGAACACTGAAGCTTTCTTT. This sequence encodes CASTTRQGNTEAFF.

The V call is TRBV9, the J call TRBJ1-4; D is possibly TRBD1 (5 bases). The CDR3 spans 14 residues. Germline values: CDR1 SGDLS, CDR2 YYNGEE. Trimming pared 0 bases from V and 10 bases from J, leaving 13 bases between. The CDR3 sequence is CASSVGQNEGKLFF. The CDR3, as DNA: TGTGCCAGCAGCGTAGGACAGAATGAAGGAAAACTGTTTTTT.

V usage is TRBV30 and J usage is TRBJ1-2, with TRBD1 matching 8 bases. This CDR3 contains 17 residues. Germline CDR1 and CDR2: GTSNPN and SVGIG (reference sequence). Trimming removed 2 bases from V and 4 bases from J; junction bases left unmatched: 15. The CDR3 sequence is CAWSKERTGRRFYGYTF. The CDR3 DNA is TGTGCCTGGAGTAAGGAACGGACAGGGCGCCGATTCTATGGCTACACCTTC.

The CDR3 DNA reads TGTGCCAGCAGCTTAGAAAGTGAGCGGGGGCCCTTAGAGACCCAGTACTTC. As protein: CASSLESERGPLETQYF. V is TRBV11-2 and J is TRBJ2-5; 8 positions agree with TRBD2. CDR1 and CDR2 from the germline V gene are SGHAT and FQNNGV. This CDR3 has 17 residues. J gave up 4 bases and V 0 bases, and 10 bases lay outside the gene matches. The full variable domain, completed using reference TRBV11-2 and TRBJ2-5, is EAGVAQSPRYKIIEKRQSVAFWCNPISGHATLYWYQQILGQGPKLLIQFQNNGVVDDSQLPKDRFSAERLKGVDSTLKIQPAKLEDSAVYLCASSLESERGPLETQYFGPGTRLLVL.

V gene TRBV9 combines with J gene TRBJ1-2; TRBD1 agrees at 8 bases. The CDR3 spans 17 residues. CDR1 and CDR2 from the germline V gene are SGDLS and YYNGEE. With 0 bases clipped from V and 3 bases from J, the junction kept 10 bases outside the gene matches. The CDR3 DNA reads TGTGCCAGCAGCGTAGAGCGTGCCACGGACAGGGACTATGGCTACACCTTC. This codes for CASSVERATDRDYGYTF.

The rearrangement links TRBV6-5 to TRBJ1-2; 7 nucleotides line up with TRBD1. This CDR3 has 13 amino acids. V was pared by 6 bases and J by 3 bases, with 4 bases of the junction left unmatched. CDR1 and CDR2 from the germline V gene are MNHEY and SVGAGI. In nucleotides, the CDR3 is TGTGCCAGCAGCCGGGGGACAGACTATGGCTACACCTTC. Translation: CASSRGTDYGYTF.

The V call is TRBV9, the J call TRBJ1-2, with a possible D match to TRBD1 (6 bases). Germline values: CDR1 SGDLS, CDR2 YYNGEE. The CDR3 is made up of 15 amino acids. The germline V and J ends were trimmed by 3 bases and 2 bases, with 14 bases remaining between them. CDR3: CASSEADRPNYGYTF. The DNA for the CDR3 is TGTGCCAGCAGCGAGGCGGACAGACCCAACTATGGCTACACCTTC.